Listed below are T cell receptor beta chains from one sample, sequenced in a study of T cells in Graves' hyperthyroidism and ophthalmopathy. MiXCR, run by TCRdb on the multiplex PCR reads, gives a single entry per CDR3 protein. The sample records under 700,000 distinct CDR3 sequences, roughly 17% being singletons. Input material: blood. The receptors stem from a woman younger than 30 with Graves' hyperthyroidism. Both conserved end residues are part of each CDR3. D genes are given only for firm matches. For some rows the clone size is stated as once, few or many, or as a class when expanded; others skip it.

>TRBV6-1|many|TRBD1|TRBJ2-5
TGTGCCAGCAGTGAATGGACAGGGGAGCAAGAGACCCAGTACTTC
CASSEWTGEQETQYF
>TRBV24-1|many|.|TRBJ1-5
TGTGCCACCAGTGACCCTTATAGCAATCAGCCCCAGCATTTT
CATSDPYSNQPQHF
>TRBV27|.|TRBD2|TRBJ2-7
TGTGCCAGCAGTCCACTAGCGGGAGGCGGGTACGAGCAGTACTTC
CASSPLAGGGYEQYF
>TRBV2|many|.|TRBJ2-1
TGTGCCAGCGATACTCTAGTGGGGCATGCCTACAATGAGCAGTTCTTC
CASDTLVGHAYNEQFF
>TRBV6-1|.|.|TRBJ1-1
TGTGCCAGCAGCATCTACGGGGTAGCTTTCTTT
CASSIYGVAFF
>TRBV11-2|.|TRBD2|TRBJ2-1
TGTGCCAGCAGGATCATTACCGCCCCTTCCGGGGGGACGTCCTACAATGAGCAGTTCTTC
CASRIITAPSGGTSYNEQFF
>TRBV6-2/TRBV6-3|many|.|TRBJ1-1
TGTGCCAGCAGTTACTCGATAGCCTTTACTGAAGCTTTCTTT
CASSYSIAFTEAFF
>TRBV2|many|.|TRBJ2-7
TGTGCCAGCAGTGGAACTTTCCTAATTTCCTACGAGCAGTACTTC
CASSGTFLISYEQYF
>TRBV18|once|.|TRBJ1-1
TGTGCCAGCTCACCCCCGAAAGGGCCCATGAACACTGAAGCTTTCTTT
CASSPPKGPMNTEAFF
>TRBV29-1|few|.|TRBJ2-7
TGCAGCGCCGCGAACGCCTACGAGCAGTACTTC
CSAANAYEQYF
>TRBV20-1|many|TRBD1|TRBJ2-4
TGCAGTGCAAAGCAAGACAGGGGGATTCAAAACATTCAGTACTTC
CSAKQDRGIQNIQYF
>TRBV7-6|few|.|TRBJ2-5
TGTGCCAGCAGCTTAAGATGGGAGGACGGCCAAGAGACCCGGTACTTC
CASSLRWEDGQETRYF
>TRBV29-1|many|.|TRBJ2-1
TGCAGCGTTGAAGTTGAGAGGCTTCTCCTACGGGGTGAGCAGTTCTTC
CSVEVERLLLRGEQFF
>TRBV6-1|.|TRBD1|TRBJ2-7
TGTGCCAGCAAGGACAGGCCAGGGGGTACCTACGAGCAGTACTTC
CASKDRPGGTYEQYF
>TRBV20-1|few|.|TRBJ1-5
TGCAGTGCGATCGTCCGACGCAATCAGCCCCAGCATTTT
CSAIVRRNQPQHF
>TRBV18|few|.|TRBJ2-7
TGTGCCAGCTCACGGGTTCCGGGGCCGGATCGCGGGCAGTACTTC
CASSRVPGPDRGQYF
>TRBV15|.|TRBD2|TRBJ2-1
TGTGCCACCAGCAGGGTTCAGACTAGCGGGAGTGGGAATGAGCAGTTCTTC
CATSRVQTSGSGNEQFF
>TRBV30|many|.|TRBJ1-2
TGTGCCTCTAAAGTTGCGTTCTATGGCTACACCTTC
CASKVAFYGYTF